This T cell receptor (beta chain) came from a study of PD-1 blockade in classical Hodgkin lymphoma. Sequencing used immunoSEQ multiplex PCR; TCRdb keeps in-frame clones, though not all of them. The sample shows about 96,000 clones, under 95% of them seen only once. Time point reported: cycle 4 day 1 (C4D1), after more than five weeks of nivolumab. Every single patient, without exception, relapsed after autologous stem cell transplantation, and brentuximab vedotin exposure varied. The source was peripheral blood mononuclear cells (PBMCs), collected before the fourth cycle of nivolumab. The TCR sequence derives from a human donor with classical Hodgkin lymphoma.

The CDR3, as DNA: TGCGCCAGCAGCCAAGATACCGGGGGAGGCAATCAGCCCCAGCATTTT. Translated, it gives CASSQDTGGGNQPQHF. The chain has TRBV4-1 and TRBJ1-5; a possible D gene is TRBD1 (5 bases). V lost 0 bases and J 2 bases, leaving 11 bases between the germline ends. Germline V CDR1 and CDR2: MGHRA, YSYEKL. The CDR3 contains 16 residues.